The sequence of this T cell receptor (beta chain) was determined in a study of T cells in Graves' hyperthyroidism and ophthalmopathy. RNA transcripts were the template for amplifying TCR beta CDR3 regions. HTBI primers were employed in a first-round RT-PCR of the TCR CDR3. MiXCR, run by TCRdb on the multiplex PCR reads, gives a single entry per CDR3 protein. The sample lists about 540,000 distinct CDR3 sequences; around 42% were seen once. When ophthalmopathy did not progress within 18 months, Graves' hyperthyroidism was considered stable. The sequence was collected from a woman in her late teens or twenties with Graves' hyperthyroidism. Sequencing used peripheral blood or thyroid tissue (not recorded which).

CDR3 region: CASSESTGGTEAFF. The DNA of the CDR3 is TGTGCCAGCAGCGAATCCACAGGGGGCACTGAAGCTTTCTTT. The gene calls are TRBV7-2 and TRBJ1-1, with TRBD1 matching over 8 bases. Germline lookup yields CDR1 SGHTA and CDR2 FQGNSA. Trimming at V came to 5 bases and at J to 4 bases, leaving 6 bases not matched to a gene. This CDR3 contains 14 residues.